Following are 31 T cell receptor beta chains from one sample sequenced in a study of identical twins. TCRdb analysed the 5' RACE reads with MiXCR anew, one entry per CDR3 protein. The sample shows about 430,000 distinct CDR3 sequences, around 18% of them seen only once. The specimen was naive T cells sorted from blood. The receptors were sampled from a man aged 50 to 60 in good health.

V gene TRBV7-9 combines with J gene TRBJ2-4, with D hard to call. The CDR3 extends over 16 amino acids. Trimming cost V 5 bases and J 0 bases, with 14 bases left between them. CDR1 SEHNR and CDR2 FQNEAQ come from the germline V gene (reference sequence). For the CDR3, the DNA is TGTGCCAGCAGCAACGACATGGGTCTAGCCAAAAACATTCAGTACTTC. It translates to CASSNDMGLAKNIQYF.

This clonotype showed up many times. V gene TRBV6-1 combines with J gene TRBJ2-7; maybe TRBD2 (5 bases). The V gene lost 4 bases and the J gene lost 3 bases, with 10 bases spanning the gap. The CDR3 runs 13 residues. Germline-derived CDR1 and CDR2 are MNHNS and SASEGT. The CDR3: CASSAEGSYEQYF. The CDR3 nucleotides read TGTGCCAGCAGTGCAGAGGGCAGCTACGAGCAGTACTTC.

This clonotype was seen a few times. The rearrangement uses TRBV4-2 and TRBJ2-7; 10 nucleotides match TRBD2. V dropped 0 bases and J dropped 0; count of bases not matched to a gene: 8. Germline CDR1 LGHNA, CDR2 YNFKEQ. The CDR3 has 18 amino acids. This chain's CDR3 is CASSQDPLLAGISYEQYF. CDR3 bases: TGTGCCAGCAGCCAAGATCCGTTACTAGCGGGGATCTCCTACGAGCAGTACTTC.

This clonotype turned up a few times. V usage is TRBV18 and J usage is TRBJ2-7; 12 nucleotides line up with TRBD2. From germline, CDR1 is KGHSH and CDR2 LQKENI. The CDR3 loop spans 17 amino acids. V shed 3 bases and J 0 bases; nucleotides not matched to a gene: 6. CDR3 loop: CASSPTTSGGSSYEQYF. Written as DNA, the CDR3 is TGTGCCAGCTCACCCACGACTAGCGGGGGAAGCTCCTACGAGCAGTACTTC. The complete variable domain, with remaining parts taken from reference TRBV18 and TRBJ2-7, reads NAGVMQNPRHLVRRRGQEARLRCSPMKGHSHVYWYRQLPEEGLKFMVYLQKENIIDESGMPKERFSAEFPKEGPSILRIQQVVRGDSAAYFCASSPTTSGGSSYEQYFGPGTRLTVT.

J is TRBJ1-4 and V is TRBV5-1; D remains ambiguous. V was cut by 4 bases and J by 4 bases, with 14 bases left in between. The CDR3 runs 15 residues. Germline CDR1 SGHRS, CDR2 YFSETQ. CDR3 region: CASSTSQSLNEKLFF. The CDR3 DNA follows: TGCGCCAGCAGCACATCACAGAGCCTTAATGAAAAACTGTTTTTT.

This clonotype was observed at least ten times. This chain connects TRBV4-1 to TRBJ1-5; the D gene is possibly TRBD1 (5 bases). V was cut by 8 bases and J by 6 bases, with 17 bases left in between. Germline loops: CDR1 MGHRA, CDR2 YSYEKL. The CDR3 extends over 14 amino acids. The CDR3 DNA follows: TGCGCCAGCCAATCGTGGGTGGGGGGTCAGCCCCAGCATTTT. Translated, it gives CASQSWVGGQPQHF.

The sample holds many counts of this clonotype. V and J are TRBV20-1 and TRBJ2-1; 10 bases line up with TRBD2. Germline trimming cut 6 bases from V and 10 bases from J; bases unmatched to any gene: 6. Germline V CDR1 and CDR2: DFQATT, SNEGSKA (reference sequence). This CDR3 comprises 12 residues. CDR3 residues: CSATSGAREQFF. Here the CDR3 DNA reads TGCAGTGCCACTAGCGGGGCTCGGGAGCAGTTCTTC.

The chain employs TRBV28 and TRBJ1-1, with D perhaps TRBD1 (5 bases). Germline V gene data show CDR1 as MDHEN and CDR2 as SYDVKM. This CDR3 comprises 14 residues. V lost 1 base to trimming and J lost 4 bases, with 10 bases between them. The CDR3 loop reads CASSLYRQGTEAFF. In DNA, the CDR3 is TGTGCCAGCAGTTTATACAGGCAGGGCACTGAAGCTTTCTTT.

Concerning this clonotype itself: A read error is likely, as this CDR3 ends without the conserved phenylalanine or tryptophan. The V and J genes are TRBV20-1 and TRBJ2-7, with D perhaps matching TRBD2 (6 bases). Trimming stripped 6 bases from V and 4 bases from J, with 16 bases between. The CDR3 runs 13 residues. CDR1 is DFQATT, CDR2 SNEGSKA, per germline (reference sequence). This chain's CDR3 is CSAAGRSPYEQYL. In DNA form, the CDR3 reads TGCAGTGCAGCCGGGAGATCTCCTTACGAGCAGTACCTC.

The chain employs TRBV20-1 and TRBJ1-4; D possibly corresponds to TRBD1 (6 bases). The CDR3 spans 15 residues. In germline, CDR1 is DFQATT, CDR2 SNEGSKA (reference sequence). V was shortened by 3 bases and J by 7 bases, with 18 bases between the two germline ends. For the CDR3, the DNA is TGCAGTGCTAGTCTTACAGGGTGGAGGACTGAAAAACTGTTTTTT. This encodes CSASLTGWRTEKLFF.

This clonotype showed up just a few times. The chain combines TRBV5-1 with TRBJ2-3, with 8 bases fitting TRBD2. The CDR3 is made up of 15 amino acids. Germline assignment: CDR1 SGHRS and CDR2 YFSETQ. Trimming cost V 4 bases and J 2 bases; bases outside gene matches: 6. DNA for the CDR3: TGCGCCAGCAGCACCATAGCGGGATACACAGATACGCAGTATTTT. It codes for CASSTIAGYTDTQYF.

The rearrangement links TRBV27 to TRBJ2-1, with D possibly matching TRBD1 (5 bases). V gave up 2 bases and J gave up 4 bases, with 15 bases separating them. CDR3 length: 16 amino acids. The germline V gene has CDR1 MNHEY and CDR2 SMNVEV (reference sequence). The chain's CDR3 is CASSLIGAVGYNEQFF. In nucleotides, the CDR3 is TGTGCCAGCAGTTTAATTGGGGCCGTAGGTTACAATGAGCAGTTCTTC.

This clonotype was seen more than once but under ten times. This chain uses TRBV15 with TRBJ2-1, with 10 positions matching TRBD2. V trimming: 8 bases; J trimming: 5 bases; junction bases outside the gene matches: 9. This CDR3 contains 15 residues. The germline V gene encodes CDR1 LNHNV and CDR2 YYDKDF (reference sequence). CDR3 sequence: CATGEKREGHNEQFF. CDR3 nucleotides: TGTGCCACCGGGGAAAAGCGGGAGGGCCACAATGAGCAGTTCTTC.

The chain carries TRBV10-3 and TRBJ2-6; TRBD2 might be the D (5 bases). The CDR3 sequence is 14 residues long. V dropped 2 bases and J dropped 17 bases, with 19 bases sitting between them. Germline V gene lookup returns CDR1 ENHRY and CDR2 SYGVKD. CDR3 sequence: CAISEATQPGGMTF. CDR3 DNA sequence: TGTGCCATCAGTGAGGCTACGCAACCCGGAGGTATGACTTTC.

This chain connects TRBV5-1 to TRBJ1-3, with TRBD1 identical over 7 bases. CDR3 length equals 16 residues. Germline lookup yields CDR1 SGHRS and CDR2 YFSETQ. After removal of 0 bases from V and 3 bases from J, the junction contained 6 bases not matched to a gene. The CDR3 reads CASSLVPRGFGNTIYF. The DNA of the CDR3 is TGCGCCAGCAGCTTGGTTCCCAGGGGGTTTGGAAACACCATATATTTT. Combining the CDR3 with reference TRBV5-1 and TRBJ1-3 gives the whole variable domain KAGVTQTPRYLIKTRGQQVTLSCSPISGHRSVSWYQQTPGQGLQFLFEYFSETQRNKGNFPGRFSGRQFSNSRSEMNVSTLELGDSALYLCASSLVPRGFGNTIYFGEGSWLTVV.

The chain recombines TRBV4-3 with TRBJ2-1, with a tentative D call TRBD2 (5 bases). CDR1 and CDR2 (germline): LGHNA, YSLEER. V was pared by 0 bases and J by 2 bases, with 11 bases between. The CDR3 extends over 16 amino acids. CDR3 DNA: TGCGCCAGCAGCCAAGAAAGGACGGGAACCTACAATGAGCAGTTCTTC. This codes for CASSQERTGTYNEQFF.

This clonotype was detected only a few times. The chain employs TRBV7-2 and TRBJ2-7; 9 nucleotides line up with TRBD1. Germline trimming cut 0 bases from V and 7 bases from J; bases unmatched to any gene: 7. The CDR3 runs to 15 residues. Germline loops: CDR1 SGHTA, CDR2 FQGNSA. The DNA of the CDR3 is TGTGCCAGCAGCTTAGCAACGGACAGGGGAGGTGAGCAGTACTTC. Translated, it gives CASSLATDRGGEQYF.

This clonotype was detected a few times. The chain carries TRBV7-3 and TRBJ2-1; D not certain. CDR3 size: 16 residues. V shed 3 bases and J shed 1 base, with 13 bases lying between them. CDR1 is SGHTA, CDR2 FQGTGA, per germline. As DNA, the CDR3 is TGTGCCAGCAGCTTTCGTCCAGACAAGTCCTACAATGAGCAGTTCTTC. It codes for CASSFRPDKSYNEQFF.

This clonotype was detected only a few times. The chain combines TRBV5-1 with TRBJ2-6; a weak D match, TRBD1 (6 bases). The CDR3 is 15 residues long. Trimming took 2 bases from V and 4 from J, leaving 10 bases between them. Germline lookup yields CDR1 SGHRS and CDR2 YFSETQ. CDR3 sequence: CASSFRGIGANVLTF. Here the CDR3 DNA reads TGCGCCAGCAGCTTCAGGGGTATAGGGGCCAACGTCCTGACTTTC.

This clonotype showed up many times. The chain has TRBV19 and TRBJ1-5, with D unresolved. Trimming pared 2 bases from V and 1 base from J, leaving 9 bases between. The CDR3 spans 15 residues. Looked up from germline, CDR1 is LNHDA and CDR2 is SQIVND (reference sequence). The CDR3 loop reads CASSIWQKSNQPQHF. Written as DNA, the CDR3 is TGTGCCAGTAGTATATGGCAGAAAAGCAATCAGCCCCAGCATTTT.

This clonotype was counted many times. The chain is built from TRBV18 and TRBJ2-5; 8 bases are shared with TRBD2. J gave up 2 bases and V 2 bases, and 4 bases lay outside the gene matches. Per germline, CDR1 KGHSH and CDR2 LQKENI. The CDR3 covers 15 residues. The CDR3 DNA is TGTGCCAGCTCACCAACGGGAGGGAGACAAGAGACCCAGTACTTC. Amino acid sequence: CASSPTGGRQETQYF.

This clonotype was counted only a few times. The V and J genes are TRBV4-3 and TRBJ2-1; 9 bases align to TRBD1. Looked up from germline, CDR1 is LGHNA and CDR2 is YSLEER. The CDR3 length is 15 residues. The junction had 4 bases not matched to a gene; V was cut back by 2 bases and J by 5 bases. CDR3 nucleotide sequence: TGCGCCAGCAGCCAACCGGGACAGGGCGACAATGAGCAGTTCTTC. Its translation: CASSQPGQGDNEQFF.

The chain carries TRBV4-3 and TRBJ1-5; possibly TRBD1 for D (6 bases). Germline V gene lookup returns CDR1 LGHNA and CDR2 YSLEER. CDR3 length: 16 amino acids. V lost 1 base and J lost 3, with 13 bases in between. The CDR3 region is CASSQALGQNNQPQHF. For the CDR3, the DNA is TGCGCCAGCAGCCAAGCCTTGGGACAAAACAATCAGCCCCAGCATTTT.

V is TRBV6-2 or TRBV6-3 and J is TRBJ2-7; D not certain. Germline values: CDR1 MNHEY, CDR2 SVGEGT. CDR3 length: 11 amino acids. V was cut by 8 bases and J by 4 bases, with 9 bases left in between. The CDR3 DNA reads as TGTGCCAGCCAGGTTGGTTACGAGCAGTACTTC. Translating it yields CASQVGYEQYF.

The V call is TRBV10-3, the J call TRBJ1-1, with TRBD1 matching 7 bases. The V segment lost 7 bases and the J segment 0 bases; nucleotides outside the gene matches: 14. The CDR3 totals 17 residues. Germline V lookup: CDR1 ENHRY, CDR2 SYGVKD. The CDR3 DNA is TGTGCCATCAAGTCCAATCGCCAGGGGGACATGAACACTGAAGCTTTCTTT. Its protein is CAIKSNRQGDMNTEAFF.

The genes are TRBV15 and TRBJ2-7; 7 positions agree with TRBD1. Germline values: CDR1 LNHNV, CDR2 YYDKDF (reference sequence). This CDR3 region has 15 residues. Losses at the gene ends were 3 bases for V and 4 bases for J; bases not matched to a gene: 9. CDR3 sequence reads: CATSSGTASSYEQYF. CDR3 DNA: TGTGCCACCAGCAGTGGGACAGCTTCGTCGTACGAGCAGTACTTC.

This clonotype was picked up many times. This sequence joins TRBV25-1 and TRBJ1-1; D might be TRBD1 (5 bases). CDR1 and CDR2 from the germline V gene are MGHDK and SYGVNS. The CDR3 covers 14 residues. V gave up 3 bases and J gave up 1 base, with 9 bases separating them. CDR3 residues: CASSEWGTNTEAFF. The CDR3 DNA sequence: TGTGCCAGCAGTGAGTGGGGGACGAACACTGAAGCTTTCTTT.

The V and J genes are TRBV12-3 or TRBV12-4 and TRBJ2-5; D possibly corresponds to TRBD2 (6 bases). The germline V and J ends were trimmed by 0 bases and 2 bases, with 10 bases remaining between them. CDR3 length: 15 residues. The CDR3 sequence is CASSLAGGAQETQYF. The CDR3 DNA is TGTGCCAGCAGTTTAGCAGGAGGGGCGCAAGAGACCCAGTACTTC.

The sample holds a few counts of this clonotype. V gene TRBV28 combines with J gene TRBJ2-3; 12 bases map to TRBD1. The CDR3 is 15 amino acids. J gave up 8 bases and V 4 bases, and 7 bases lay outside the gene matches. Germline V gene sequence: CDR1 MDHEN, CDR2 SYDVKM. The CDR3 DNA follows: TGTGCCAGCAGTTCGCGGGACAGGGGGCTATTTACGCAGTATTTT. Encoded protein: CASSSRDRGLFTQYF.

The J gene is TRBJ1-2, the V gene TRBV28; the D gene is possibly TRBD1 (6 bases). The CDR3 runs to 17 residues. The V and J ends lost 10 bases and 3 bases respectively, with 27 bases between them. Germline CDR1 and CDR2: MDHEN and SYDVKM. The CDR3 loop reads CATRGGGGAPTYYGYTF. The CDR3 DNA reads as TGTGCCACCAGGGGTGGGGGAGGGGCACCGACCTACTATGGCTACACCTTC.

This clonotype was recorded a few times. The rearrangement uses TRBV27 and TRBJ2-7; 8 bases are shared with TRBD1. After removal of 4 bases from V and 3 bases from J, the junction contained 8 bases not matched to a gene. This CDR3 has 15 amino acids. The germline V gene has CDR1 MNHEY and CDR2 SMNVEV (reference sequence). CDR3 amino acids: CASSYDGQGFYEQYF. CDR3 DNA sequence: TGTGCCAGCAGTTACGACGGACAGGGCTTCTACGAGCAGTACTTC.